The rows below give T cell receptor beta chains drawn from one sample of a study of shared clonotypes between healthy human individuals. The protocol was immunoSEQ multiplex PCR, while the TCRdb copy is restricted to in-frame clones and leaves out a portion. The table has roughly 1 million clones, roughly 75% seen once. Sequenced sample: memory CD4+ T cells sorted from blood. These receptors all stem from a man younger than 35 in good health. The CDR3 runs from the conserved cysteine through the conserved F or W. The order of the fields is clone size, D gene, V gene, J gene, CDR3 protein, CDR3 DNA. D genes are given only for firm matches. Clone sizes are given selectively: once, few, many, or a class where the clone is expanded.

size: NA
D: NA
V: TRBV11-2
J: TRBJ1-4
CDR3: CASSLGQGSEKLFF
DNA: TGTGCCAGCAGCTTAGGCCAGGGGAGTGAAAAACTGTTTTTT

size: few
D: TRBD1
V: TRBV5-1
J: TRBJ2-7
CDR3: CASSLATGLAYEQYF
DNA: TGCGCCAGCAGCTTGGCGACAGGGTTAGCCTACGAGCAGTACTTC

size: few
D: NA
V: TRBV2
J: TRBJ2-5
CDR3: CASSEEPRETQYF
DNA: TGTGCCAGCAGTGAAGAACCTCGGGAGACCCAGTACTTC

size: NA
D: TRBD1
V: TRBV6-6
J: TRBJ1-4
CDR3: CASSAPGQPNEKLFF
DNA: TGTGCCAGCAGTGCCCCGGGACAGCCTAATGAAAAACTGTTTTTT

size: NA
D: TRBD2
V: TRBV7-2
J: TRBJ2-1
CDR3: CASSLSGRGEQFF
DNA: TGTGCCAGCAGCTTATCGGGGAGGGGTGAGCAGTTCTTC

size: NA
D: TRBD1
V: TRBV6-6
J: TRBJ1-6
CDR3: CASSFQGGINSPLHF
DNA: TGTGCCAGCAGTTTTCAGGGGGGGATAAATTCACCCCTCCACTTT

size: NA
D: NA
V: TRBV30
J: TRBJ2-7
CDR3: CAWTQRGRTYEQYF
DNA: TGTGCCTGGACCCAAAGGGGCAGAACCTACGAGCAGTACTTC

size: NA
D: TRBD2
V: TRBV19
J: TRBJ2-2
CDR3: CASRKTSGSTGELFF
DNA: TGTGCCAGTAGGAAGACTAGCGGGTCTACCGGGGAGCTGTTTTTT

size: NA
D: NA
V: TRBV10-3
J: TRBJ2-2
CDR3: CAISVGPLNTGELFF
DNA: TGTGCCATCAGTGTGGGACCGCTGAACACCGGGGAGCTGTTTTTT

size: NA
D: TRBD2
V: TRBV11-2
J: TRBJ2-2
CDR3: CASSRRVQREGREGGELFF
DNA: TGTGCCAGCAGCAGACGGGTCCAGCGGGAGGGCCGAGAGGGCGGGGAGCTGTTTTTT

size: NA
D: NA
V: TRBV19
J: TRBJ1-2
CDR3: CASSGDYYGYTF
DNA: TGTGCCAGTAGCGGGGATTACTATGGCTACACCTTC

size: NA
D: NA
V: TRBV6-4
J: TRBJ2-2
CDR3: CASSPGHTNTGELFF
DNA: TGTGCCAGCAGCCCGGGACACACGAACACCGGGGAGCTGTTTTTT

size: NA
D: TRBD1
V: TRBV5-1
J: TRBJ2-7
CDR3: CASSPAGQVNPYEQYF
DNA: TGCGCCAGCAGCCCAGCCGGACAGGTGAACCCCTACGAGCAGTACTTC

size: NA
D: NA
V: TRBV19
J: TRBJ1-2
CDR3: CASSGTGSGYTF
DNA: TGTGCCAGTTCGGGGACTGGGTCTGGCTACACCTTC

size: NA
D: NA
V: TRBV7-2
J: TRBJ2-7
CDR3: CASSPGLGGRYEQYF
DNA: TGTGCCAGCAGCCCGGGTCTGGGCGGACGCTACGAGCAGTACTTC

size: few
D: TRBD2
V: TRBV10-1
J: TRBJ2-5
CDR3: CASSDGTSDPPYF
DNA: TGCGCCAGCAGTGACGGGACTAGCGACCCACCGTACTTC

size: NA
D: NA
V: TRBV14
J: TRBJ2-2
CDR3: CASSQQTGNTGELFF
DNA: TGTGCCAGCAGCCAACAAACAGGGAACACCGGGGAGCTGTTTTTT

size: NA
D: TRBD1
V: TRBV5-1
J: TRBJ2-3
CDR3: CASSPLTGKGTDTQYF
DNA: TGCGCCAGCAGCCCGCTGACAGGGAAGGGGACAGATACGCAGTATTTT